This is a list of T cell receptor beta chains from one sample in a study of shared clonotypes between healthy human individuals. Profiling relied on immunoSEQ multiplex PCR, and the TCRdb table lists in-frame clones only, not all of them. The sample has roughly 770,000 clones; approximately 97% are singletons. The specimen was naive CD8+ T cells sorted from blood. The receptors originated from a man younger than 40 in good health. Each CDR3 is given with its conserved first and last residue. A D gene is named only where the DNA matches it firmly. Only part of the rows carry a size: once, few, many, or a class if the clone is expanded.

clone_size: once; v_call: TRBV25-1; cdr3_length: 12; j_call: TRBJ2-1; d_call: NA; cdr3_nt: TGTGCCAGCAGTGAACCTTACAATGAGCAGTTCTTC; cdr3_aa: CASSEPYNEQFF
clone_size: once; v_call: TRBV5-5; cdr3_length: 15; j_call: TRBJ2-1; d_call: NA; cdr3_nt: TGTGCCAGCAGCTTTTGGGGGGACCCGAACAATGAGCAGTTCTTC; cdr3_aa: CASSFWGDPNNEQFF
clone_size: NA; v_call: TRBV11-2; cdr3_length: 13; j_call: TRBJ1-1; d_call: NA; cdr3_nt: TGTGCCAGCAGCTTAGAGGTGATCACTGAAGCTTTCTTT; cdr3_aa: CASSLEVITEAFF
clone_size: NA; v_call: TRBV7-9; cdr3_length: 12; j_call: TRBJ1-4; d_call: NA; cdr3_nt: TGTGCCAGCAGCTTTTCTCGTGAAAAACTGTTTTTT; cdr3_aa: CASSFSREKLFF
clone_size: NA; v_call: TRBV7-2; cdr3_length: 13; j_call: TRBJ2-5; d_call: NA; cdr3_nt: TGTGCCAGCACCTTCTCCCGGATAGAGACCCAGTACTTC; cdr3_aa: CASTFSRIETQYF
clone_size: NA; v_call: TRBV29-1; cdr3_length: 13; j_call: TRBJ2-2; d_call: NA; cdr3_nt: TGCAGCGTGGAGGACGCCTCTGGGGGGGAGCTGTTTTTT; cdr3_aa: CSVEDASGGELFF
clone_size: NA; v_call: TRBV11-2; cdr3_length: 13; j_call: TRBJ2-6; d_call: NA; cdr3_nt: TGTGCCAGCAGTCCGTCTGGGGCCAACGTCCTGACTTTC; cdr3_aa: CASSPSGANVLTF
clone_size: NA; v_call: TRBV9; cdr3_length: 16; j_call: TRBJ2-7; d_call: TRBD1; cdr3_nt: TGTGCCAGCAGCGTACCAGGGGGAGTTCCAGTATACGAGCAGTACTTC; cdr3_aa: CASSVPGGVPVYEQYF
clone_size: NA; v_call: TRBV27; cdr3_length: 12; j_call: TRBJ1-1; d_call: NA; cdr3_nt: TGTGCCAGCCGTCAAGGGAACACTGAAGCTTTCTTT; cdr3_aa: CASRQGNTEAFF
clone_size: NA; v_call: TRBV9; cdr3_length: 16; j_call: TRBJ1-3; d_call: TRBD1; cdr3_nt: TGTGCCAGCAGCGTAGATTGGGACAGGGCCGGAAACACCATATATTTT; cdr3_aa: CASSVDWDRAGNTIYF
clone_size: NA; v_call: TRBV27; cdr3_length: 15; j_call: TRBJ2-7; d_call: TRBD2; cdr3_nt: TGTGCCAGCAGTCCCACTAGCGGGAGTGCCTACGAGCAGTACTTC; cdr3_aa: CASSPTSGSAYEQYF
clone_size: NA; v_call: TRBV7-9; cdr3_length: 15; j_call: TRBJ2-7; d_call: NA; cdr3_nt: TGTGCCAGCAGCTCAACCAACAGGTTTGGGGACGAGCAGTACTTC; cdr3_aa: CASSSTNRFGDEQYF
clone_size: NA; v_call: TRBV5-1; cdr3_length: 15; j_call: TRBJ2-1; d_call: TRBD2; cdr3_nt: TGCGCCAGCAGCATCTTAGCGGGGATCAACAATGAGCAGTTCTTC; cdr3_aa: CASSILAGINNEQFF
clone_size: NA; v_call: TRBV27; cdr3_length: 14; j_call: TRBJ2-7; d_call: TRBD1; cdr3_nt: TGTGCCAGCAGTCCCGACAGGGGGTTAGACGAGCAGTACTTC; cdr3_aa: CASSPDRGLDEQYF
clone_size: NA; v_call: TRBV6-5; cdr3_length: 15; j_call: TRBJ2-7; d_call: TRBD2; cdr3_nt: TGTGCCAGCAGTTACTCGGGGCAGCGGGGGGAAGAGCAGTACTTC; cdr3_aa: CASSYSGQRGEEQYF
clone_size: NA; v_call: TRBV6-6; cdr3_length: 15; j_call: TRBJ2-7; d_call: TRBD1; cdr3_nt: TGTGCCAGCAGTCTCACCCCGGGACAGACCTACGAGCAGTACTTC; cdr3_aa: CASSLTPGQTYEQYF
clone_size: NA; v_call: TRBV7-9; cdr3_length: 15; j_call: TRBJ2-1; d_call: NA; cdr3_nt: TGTGCCAGCAGCTTAGTTAGGGTAGCCTACAATGAGCAGTTCTTC; cdr3_aa: CASSLVRVAYNEQFF
clone_size: NA; v_call: TRBV11-2; cdr3_length: 15; j_call: TRBJ2-2; d_call: TRBD2; cdr3_nt: TGTGCCAGCAGTCAAAGCGGGAGGGTCACCGGGGAGCTGTTTTTT; cdr3_aa: CASSQSGRVTGELFF
clone_size: NA; v_call: TRBV7-9; cdr3_length: 15; j_call: TRBJ2-1; d_call: NA; cdr3_nt: TGTGCCAGCAGCTTAGTGGGACCCGCGTACAATGAGCAGTTCTTC; cdr3_aa: CASSLVGPAYNEQFF
clone_size: NA; v_call: TRBV11-1; cdr3_length: 13; j_call: TRBJ2-1; d_call: NA; cdr3_nt: TGTGCCAGCAGCTTAGGGCAGTACAATGAGCAGTTCTTC; cdr3_aa: CASSLGQYNEQFF
clone_size: NA; v_call: TRBV7-6; cdr3_length: 16; j_call: TRBJ2-5; d_call: TRBD2; cdr3_nt: TGTGCCAGCAGCGCGGGACTAGCGGGACTCCAAGAGACCCAGTACTTC; cdr3_aa: CASSAGLAGLQETQYF
clone_size: once; v_call: TRBV5-1; cdr3_length: 13; j_call: TRBJ2-7; d_call: NA; cdr3_nt: TGCGCCAGCAGCTTAGGACTTGGGGGCGAGCAGTACTTC; cdr3_aa: CASSLGLGGEQYF
clone_size: NA; v_call: TRBV2; cdr3_length: 10; j_call: TRBJ2-7; d_call: NA; cdr3_nt: TGTGCCAGCCTACAGGGCGAGCAGTACTTC; cdr3_aa: CASLQGEQYF
clone_size: NA; v_call: TRBV7-9; cdr3_length: 15; j_call: TRBJ2-1; d_call: TRBD2; cdr3_nt: TGTGCCAGCAGCCCACTAGCGGGAGATGTCTATGAGCAGTTCTTC; cdr3_aa: CASSPLAGDVYEQFF
clone_size: once; v_call: TRBV2; cdr3_length: 16; j_call: TRBJ2-1; d_call: TRBD2; cdr3_nt: TGTGCCAGCAGTGAAGCAAGTTTCACTAGCGGGGTGGGGCAGTTCTTC; cdr3_aa: CASSEASFTSGVGQFF
clone_size: NA; v_call: TRBV7-7; cdr3_length: 14; j_call: TRBJ2-5; d_call: NA; cdr3_nt: TGTGCTAGCAGCTTAGTCCCAGGTCAAGAGACCCAGTACTTC; cdr3_aa: CASSLVPGQETQYF
clone_size: NA; v_call: TRBV2; cdr3_length: 12; j_call: TRBJ1-1; d_call: TRBD1; cdr3_nt: TGTGAAAGTCCGGGACAGGGTTCTGAAGCTTTCTTT; cdr3_aa: CESPGQGSEAFF
clone_size: NA; v_call: TRBV27; cdr3_length: 15; j_call: TRBJ2-1; d_call: TRBD1; cdr3_nt: TGTGCCAGCAGTCCTCGGGACAGTAGCTACAATGAGCAGTTCTTC; cdr3_aa: CASSPRDSSYNEQFF
clone_size: NA; v_call: TRBV1; cdr3_length: 18; j_call: TRBJ2-6; d_call: NA; cdr3_nt: TGCACCAGCAGCCGCAGTAGGGACCGACGCTCTGGGGCCAACGTCCTGACTTTC; cdr3_aa: CTSSRSRDRRSGANVLTF